This entry lists 16 T cell receptor beta chains sequenced from one sample in a study of identifying expanded T cells in peripheral blood. Libraries were prepared by immunoSEQ multiplex PCR; TCRdb keeps only in-frame clonotypes and omits some of them. The sample has about 98,000 clones; about 91% are singletons. The source material was blood. These receptor sequences come from a person between 18 and 75 years old in good health.

This clone has just a few counts. The chain employs TRBV20-1 and TRBJ2-1; D uncertain. The CDR3 has 10 residues. Germline assignment: CDR1 DFQATT and CDR2 SNEGSKA (reference sequence). Trimming removed 3 bases at V and 13 bases at J, with 10 bases between. The CDR3 bases are TGCAGTGCTAGCCGCCGCGTACAGTTCTTC. Protein sequence: CSASRRVQFF.

The chain uses TRBV28 and TRBJ2-7; D uncertain. In germline, CDR1 is MDHEN, CDR2 SYDVKM. V was cut by 5 bases and J by 4 bases, with 15 bases left in between. The CDR3 totals 14 residues. The CDR3 nucleotides read TGTGCCAGCAGTCCCCGGTCCGCAAATTACGAGCAGTACTTC. Residues: CASSPRSANYEQYF.

The chain combines TRBV19 with TRBJ1-5; no firm D call. The CDR3 is made up of 12 amino acids. Germline values: CDR1 LNHDA, CDR2 SQIVND (reference sequence). V was shortened by 9 bases and J by 3 bases, with 9 bases between the two germline ends. This CDR3 is CASCSPNQPQHF. The DNA for the CDR3 is TGTGCCAGCTGTAGCCCCAATCAGCCCCAGCATTTT.

This clone was counted a single time. The chain is built from TRBV4-2 and TRBJ2-1; unclear D gene. The CDR3 covers 14 residues. V was trimmed by 0 bases and J by 10 bases, leaving 13 bases between them. Germline-derived CDR1 and CDR2 are LGHNA and YNFKEQ. In DNA, the CDR3 is TGTGCCAGCAGCCAAGACGGTAGCCGCATCGAGCAGTTCTTC. This gives the protein CASSQDGSRIEQFF.

The rearrangement joins TRBV21-1 to TRBJ2-3; TRBD2 is the table's D call, not checked against the DNA. TRBV21-1 is assigned pseudogene status. The CDR3 spans 15 residues. In DNA form, the CDR3 reads TGTGCCAGCAGCTCAGGGCGGACTAGCGGGGCTACAGATTATTTT. This encodes CASSSGRTSGATDYF.

V and J are TRBV7-2 and TRBJ1-2; no clear D. V lost 6 bases to trimming and J lost 6 bases, with 17 bases between them. CDR3 length: 14 residues. Germline CDR1 reads SGHTA; CDR2 reads FQGNSA. CDR3 in DNA: TGTGCCAGCAGGAAAACTCCAGAGGTCCATGGCTACACCTTC. Its translation is CASRKTPEVHGYTF.

The J gene is TRBJ1-3, the V gene TRBV29-1; maybe TRBD1 (5 bases). Between the trimmed V and J ends, which lost 7 bases and 0 bases, there was a span of 13 bases. This CDR3 region has 14 residues. Germline V lookup: CDR1 SQVTM, CDR2 ANQGSEA. The CDR3 bases are TGCAGCGCAGAGGAGGGGAGCTCTGGAAACACCATATATTTT. This gives the protein CSAEEGSSGNTIYF. Combining the CDR3 with reference TRBV29-1 and TRBJ1-3 gives the whole variable domain SAVISQKPSRDICQRGTSLTIQCQVDSQVTMMFWYRQQPGQSLTLIATANQGSEATYESGFVIDKFPISRPNLTFSTLTVSNMSPEDSSIYLCSAEEGSSGNTIYFGEGSWLTVV.

The genes are TRBV10-1 and TRBJ2-3; D unclear. With 6 bases removed from V and 1 base from J, the gap between germline ends came to 17 bases. Germline V gives CDR1 WNHNN, CDR2 SYGVQD (reference sequence). The CDR3 runs to 16 residues. This CDR3 reads CASSLEPGIRTDTQYF. The DNA for the CDR3 is TGCGCCAGCAGCCTCGAACCTGGGATTCGCACAGATACGCAGTATTTT.

This clone came up once. CDR3 amino acids: CASSLGDREDNEKLFF. The CDR3 DNA follows: TGCGCCAGCAGCTTGGGAGACAGGGAGGATAATGAAAAACTGTTTTTT. This chain links TRBV5-1 with TRBJ1-4; TRBD1 matches 7 bases. CDR1 is SGHRS and CDR2 is YFSETQ in the germline V gene. The CDR3 is 16 amino acids. The trim removed 0 bases at V and 4 bases at J, leaving 6 bases unmatched.

The CDR3 protein is CASSVDVAGTEAFF. In DNA form, the CDR3 reads TGTGCCAGCAGCGTAGACGTCGCAGGCACTGAAGCTTTCTTT. This chain joins TRBV9 and TRBJ1-1; D not certain. Trimming pared 0 bases from V and 4 bases from J, leaving 10 bases between. This CDR3 has 14 amino acids. Germline V gene data show CDR1 as SGDLS and CDR2 as YYNGEE. The full variable domain, completed using reference TRBV9 and TRBJ1-1, is DSGVTQTPKHLITATGQRVTLRCSPRSGDLSVYWYQQSLDQGLQFLIQYYNGEERAKGNILERFSAQQFPDLHSELNLSSLELGDSALYFCASSVDVAGTEAFFGQGTRLTVV.

This clone has just a few counts. The chain is built from TRBV29-1 and TRBJ1-1, with TRBD1 as a possible D gene (5 bases). V lost 3 bases and J 4 bases, leaving 9 bases between the germline ends. CDR3 length equals 12 residues. Germline CDR1 SQVTM, CDR2 ANQGSEA. The CDR3 region is CSVEPGGTEAFF. The DNA for the CDR3 is TGCAGCGTTGAGCCTGGGGGCACTGAAGCTTTCTTT.

This clone was picked up one time. The rearrangement links TRBV9 to TRBJ2-2; D may be TRBD2 (6 bases). The V and J ends lost 3 bases and 3 bases respectively, with 12 bases between them. This CDR3 spans 15 amino acids. Germline V lookup: CDR1 SGDLS, CDR2 YYNGEE. CDR3 sequence: CASSASGGYTGELFF. CDR3 coding DNA: TGTGCCAGCAGCGCGAGCGGAGGGTACACCGGGGAGCTGTTTTTT.

This clone showed up just a few times. J is TRBJ2-2 and V is TRBV6-6; TRBD2 might be the D (5 bases). This CDR3 has 14 amino acids. CDR1 MNHNY and CDR2 SVGAGI come from the germline V gene (reference sequence). Trimming shortened V by 0 bases and J by 3 bases, and 5 bases separated the two germline ends. CDR3 region: CASSYSRDTGELFF. The CDR3 coding sequence is TGTGCCAGCAGTTACTCGAGGGACACCGGGGAGCTGTTTTTT.

This clone was found a few times. The J gene is TRBJ1-2, the V gene TRBV6-1, with D unresolved. The CDR3 runs to 12 residues. V lost 7 bases to trimming and J lost 8 bases, with 14 bases between them. Germline lookup yields CDR1 MNHNS and CDR2 SASEGT. Written as DNA, the CDR3 is TGTGCCAGCAACACGTGGGTTGGAGGCTACACCTTC. This gives the protein CASNTWVGGYTF.

The chain has TRBV6-5 and TRBJ1-4; 10 bases agree with TRBD1. V shed 4 bases, J shed 4 bases, and the junction held 6 bases outside the gene matches. CDR3 length equals 16 residues. Germline-derived CDR1 and CDR2 are MNHEY and SVGAGI. DNA for the CDR3: TGTGCCAGCAGTTCCAGACGGGACAGGGGTAATGAAAAACTGTTTTTT. Translated, it gives CASSSRRDRGNEKLFF.

V and J are TRBV11-2 and TRBJ1-4; TRBD1 is a possible D gene (6 bases). The CDR3 has 14 amino acids. Germline V gives CDR1 SGHAT, CDR2 FQNNGV. V lost 5 bases and J 2 bases, leaving 9 bases between the germline ends. The CDR3 reads CASSQGRTNEKLFF. CDR3 coding DNA: TGTGCCAGCAGCCAGGGGCGGACTAATGAAAAACTGTTTTTT.